A selection of T cell receptor beta chains follows, all from one sample in a study of Ad26.COV2.S vaccination and SARS-CoV-2 variants. The table came from immunoSEQ multiplex PCR; TCRdb's copy has only in-frame clones and leaves some out. Here the sample spans about 680,000 clones, roughly 90% being singletons. The sample consisted of peripheral blood, taken in a trial of Ad26.COV2.S vaccine versus placebo. Receptors were obtained from a person between 18 and 65 years old who received the Ad26.COV2.S COVID-19 vaccine or a placebo. Both conserved end residues are part of each CDR3. The D gene is left open where the match is weak. Part of the rows lack a size; the others show once, few, many or a class for expanded clones.

TRBD1	once	TRBV7-9	TRBJ1-5	TGTGCCAGCAGCTTAGGAGGGGGCCTTAGCAATCAGCCCCAGCATTTT	CASSLGGGLSNQPQHF
.	.	TRBV6-1	TRBJ2-2	TGTGCCAGCGGTGAACAGGAGAACACCGGGGAGCTGTTTTTT	CASGEQENTGELFF
TRBD2	.	TRBV19	TRBJ2-1	TGTGCCAGTAGGGACGCGGGGGGGCCCTACAATGAGCAGTTCTTC	CASRDAGGPYNEQFF
.	.	TRBV21-1	TRBJ1-1	TGTGCCAGCGGAGGGGACCGCGTTTGGGCTTTCTTT	CASGGDRVWAFF
.	.	TRBV27	TRBJ2-3	TGTGCCAGCAGTTTGGGTGGGGGAGCAGATACGCAGTATTTT	CASSLGGGADTQYF
.	.	TRBV7-8	TRBJ2-5	TGTGCCAGCAGCTTAAATGTTGCAGTCCAAGAGACCCAGTACTTC	CASSLNVAVQETQYF
.	.	TRBV2	TRBJ1-6	TGTGCCAGCAGTGAAGCTCTTTATGCAGGCGGAGTATCACCCCTCCACTTT	CASSEALYAGGVSPLHF
.	.	TRBV5-1	TRBJ2-3	TGCGCCAGCGGACCAGATACGCAGTATTTT	CASGPDTQYF
.	.	TRBV3-1/TRBV3-2	TRBJ2-7	TGTGCCAGCAGCCAACAGACTCCGGCCGCGGGGCCCTACGAGCAGTACTTC	CASSQQTPAAGPYEQYF
TRBD1	.	TRBV5-6	TRBJ1-6	TGTGCCAGCAGCGGATCCGGGACAGTTAATTCACCCCTCCACTTT	CASSGSGTVNSPLHF
TRBD2	.	TRBV5-4	TRBJ2-2	TGTGCCAGCAGCTTGGAGCTTCGGACTAGCCTCTCCGGGGAGCTGTTTTTT	CASSLELRTSLSGELFF
.	.	TRBV14	TRBJ2-7	TGTGCCAGCAGCCAAGAGGAGACAGTCTCCTACGAGCAGTACTTC	CASSQEETVSYEQYF
.	.	TRBV5-4	TRBJ1-2	TGTGCCAGCAGCTACAATAAGGGGAGTAACTATGGCTACACCTTC	CASSYNKGSNYGYTF
.	.	TRBV25-1	TRBJ1-1	TGTGCCAGCTTCCCTCCAGGGGCGAACACTGAAGCTTTCTTT	CASFPPGANTEAFF
TRBD2	.	TRBV3-1/TRBV3-2	TRBJ2-3	TGTGCCAGCAGCCAAGTGGGACTAGCGGGGCAGGATACGCAGTATTTT	CASSQVGLAGQDTQYF
.	.	TRBV12-3/TRBV12-4	TRBJ2-7	TGTGCCAGCAGTTATCAGGGCTACGAGCAGTACTTC	CASSYQGYEQYF
TRBD2	.	TRBV11-2	TRBJ2-2	TGTGCCAGCAGCTTTTCTAGCGGGAGGGCCGGGGAGCTGTTTTTT	CASSFSSGRAGELFF
.	.	TRBV7-2	TRBJ1-2	TGTGCCAGCAGCTTAGGGGCTAACTATGGCTACACCTTC	CASSLGANYGYTF
TRBD2	.	TRBV24-1	TRBJ2-1	TGTGCCACCAGTGATTTGACGGCGGGAGAAAAGTTCTTC	CATSDLTAGEKFF
.	few	TRBV5-4	TRBJ1-2	TGTGCCAGCAGCGTTGGGCCGAACTATGGCTACACCTTC	CASSVGPNYGYTF
.	.	TRBV2	TRBJ1-1	TGTGCCAGCAGTGAAAACGGGAGGGGTGAAGCTTTCTTT	CASSENGRGEAFF
.	.	TRBV7-8	TRBJ1-1	TGTGCCAGCAGCTTATGGGGCCCTGACAGTCCTGATGGGGCTTTCTTT	CASSLWGPDSPDGAFF
.	few	TRBV19	TRBJ2-3	TGTGCCAGTAGTCCTAGGAAGACCACTAGCACAGATACGCAGTATTTT	CASSPRKTTSTDTQYF
TRBD1	.	TRBV7-8	TRBJ2-5	TGTGCCAGCAGCGCCTGGACAGGGACCTTCCAAGAGACCCAGTACTTC	CASSAWTGTFQETQYF
.	.	TRBV5-1	TRBJ2-2	TGCGCCAGCAGCTTCGACGGTAACACCGGGGAGCTGTTTTTT	CASSFDGNTGELFF
.	.	TRBV25-1	TRBJ1-2	TGTGCCAGCAGTAGAACAGGGCCTCACTATGGCTACACCTTC	CASSRTGPHYGYTF
.	.	TRBV19	TRBJ2-2	TGTGCCAGTTCCCCCTCCCTTTATGCCGGGGAGCTGTTTTTT	CASSPSLYAGELFF
.	.	TRBV3-1/TRBV3-2	TRBJ2-7	TGTGCCAGCAGCCAAGTGAGGTACGAGCAGTACTTC	CASSQVRYEQYF
.	.	TRBV11-2	TRBJ1-5	TGTGCCAGCAGCCCAGCGGACATGCAGCCCCAGCATTTT	CASSPADMQPQHF
.	.	TRBV30	TRBJ1-2	TGTGCCTGGACGGTGGCAGCCCAAGGAGGCTACACCTTC	CAWTVAAQGGYTF
.	.	TRBV29-1	TRBJ2-6	TGCAGCTTCTCCGGGACCCCGGGAGGGGCCAACGTCCTGACTTTC	CSFSGTPGGANVLTF
.	.	TRBV7-2	TRBJ2-7	TGTGCCAGCAGCGCCCTGGGGGTGCCCTACGAGCAGTACTTC	CASSALGVPYEQYF
.	.	TRBV2	TRBJ2-4	TGTGTCGCGGCGGTAGGGCAAAACATTCAGTACTTC	CVAAVGQNIQYF
TRBD1	.	TRBV19	TRBJ2-7	TGTGCCAGTAAAGTGACAGGGGGCTCCTACGAGCAGTACTTC	CASKVTGGSYEQYF
.	few	TRBV18	TRBJ1-5	TGTGCCAGCTCACCGACCGGGGTAATTCAGCCCCAGCATTTT	CASSPTGVIQPQHF
.	once	TRBV11-3	TRBJ2-3	TGTGCCAGCAGCTTTTTCTGGCAAGAGAGTCAGTATTTT	CASSFFWQESQYF
TRBD1	.	TRBV18	TRBJ1-1	TGTGCCAGCTCTCCTTCCCAGACAGGGGGCTTTACTGAAGCTTTCTTT	CASSPSQTGGFTEAFF
.	.	TRBV25-1	TRBJ1-5	TGTGCCAGCAGTGACTCTGGGGGCAATCAGCCCCAGCATTTT	CASSDSGGNQPQHF
TRBD2	.	TRBV7-2	TRBJ2-5	TGTGCCAGCAGCTTAGCCGGGACTAGCGGGCAAGAGACCCAGTACTTC	CASSLAGTSGQETQYF
TRBD2	.	TRBV3-1/TRBV3-2	TRBJ2-2	TGTGCCAGCAGCTCAAGATCCGGTAGCGGGGGGGCCACCGGGGAGCTGTTTTTT	CASSSRSGSGGATGELFF
.	.	TRBV6-5	TRBJ2-3	TGTGCCAGCAGTTACGGGGACGGCACAGATACGCAGTATTTT	CASSYGDGTDTQYF
.	.	TRBV3-1/TRBV3-2	TRBJ1-2	TGTGCCAGCAGCCTAAGTGGGTTCTATGGCTACACCTTC	CASSLSGFYGYTF
TRBD1	.	TRBV6-5	TRBJ1-1	TGTGCCAGCAGTTACCTACAGGGGATCCCTGAAGCTTTCTTT	CASSYLQGIPEAFF
.	.	TRBV4-2	TRBJ2-2	TGTGCCAGCAGCCAGAGCACAGGGACTGAGGAGCTGTTTTTT	CASSQSTGTEELFF
TRBD1	.	TRBV6-5	TRBJ1-3	TGTGCCAGCAGTCGGCGACAGGGAAGAAACACCATATATTTT	CASSRRQGRNTIYF
.	.	TRBV30	TRBJ1-3	TGTGCCTGGACCCGGGACCGCGGATACACCATATATTTT	CAWTRDRGYTIYF